Below are 5 T cell receptor beta chains sequenced from a single sample in a study of T cell repertoires in ileal Crohn's disease (dated by TCRdb to about 2019). In light of the paper, this sample's time point label describes: inflamed ileum from the surgical specimen. Libraries were made using the immunoSEQ multiplex PCR assay. TCRdb holds this immuneACCESS table with in-frame rearrangements only. Some clones are missing; in checked studies, unresolved V genes explain under half, and the rest has no known cause. This sample gives 4,500 to 7,000 clones in total; nearly 80% of them show up just once. Jointly, the top ten make up 42% of the sample. Material: ileal tissue. The receptors derive from an adult with Crohn's disease.

The chain has TRBV19 and TRBJ1-2; D remains ambiguous. The V end lost 5 bases, the J end lost 8 bases, and 12 bases lay between the germline ends. The CDR3 is 12 residues long. Germline CDR1 reads LNHDA; CDR2 reads SQIVND (reference sequence). The DNA of the CDR3 is TGTGCCAGTAGTGAGACGCTTCGCGGCTACACCTTC. Amino acids: CASSETLRGYTF. The variable domain in full, completed from reference TRBV19 and TRBJ1-2, reads DGGITQSPKYLFRKEGQNVTLSCEQNLNHDAMYWYRQDPGQGLRLIYYSQIVNDFQKGDIAEGYSVSREKKESFPLTVTSAQKNPTAFYLCASSETLRGYTFGSGTRLTVV.

This chain joins TRBV18 and TRBJ1-6, with 9 bases matching TRBD1. Germline values: CDR1 KGHSH, CDR2 LQKENI. Trimming took 5 bases from V and 6 from J; bases not matched to a gene: 5. This CDR3 spans 15 amino acids. CDR3 protein: CASSGSGQGNSPLHF. The CDR3 bases are TGTGCCAGCTCAGGGTCGGGACAGGGTAATTCACCCCTCCACTTT.

The chain uses TRBV6-4 and TRBJ1-1; D gene ambiguous. CDR1 is MRHNA and CDR2 is SNTAGT in the germline V gene. This CDR3 spans 13 amino acids. Trimming cost V 4 bases and J 6 bases, with 12 bases left between them. CDR3 nucleotide sequence: TGTGCCAGCAGTGGTAAAGAGGGTTCTGAAGCTTTCTTT. Translated: CASSGKEGSEAFF.

In this sample, this clone turned up once. V and J are TRBV6-1 and TRBJ2-3; a possible D gene is TRBD1 (5 bases). Trimming took off 3 bases at V and 2 bases at J, with 12 bases between the two ends. This CDR3 region has 15 residues. Germline V gene lookup returns CDR1 MNHNS and CDR2 SASEGT. The CDR3 bases are TGTGCCAGCAGTGAGATGAACAGGTTCACAGATACGCAGTATTTT. Its protein is CASSEMNRFTDTQYF.

This chain joins TRBV13 and TRBJ2-7, with 10 bases aligning to TRBD1. Germline CDR1 and CDR2: PRHDT and FYEKMQ (reference sequence). The CDR3 covers 15 residues. V was pared by 2 bases and J by 2 bases, with 3 bases of the junction left unmatched. The CDR3 sequence: CASSLRGTGAYEQYF. Written as DNA, the CDR3 is TGTGCCAGCAGCTTAAGAGGGACAGGGGCCTACGAGCAGTACTTC.